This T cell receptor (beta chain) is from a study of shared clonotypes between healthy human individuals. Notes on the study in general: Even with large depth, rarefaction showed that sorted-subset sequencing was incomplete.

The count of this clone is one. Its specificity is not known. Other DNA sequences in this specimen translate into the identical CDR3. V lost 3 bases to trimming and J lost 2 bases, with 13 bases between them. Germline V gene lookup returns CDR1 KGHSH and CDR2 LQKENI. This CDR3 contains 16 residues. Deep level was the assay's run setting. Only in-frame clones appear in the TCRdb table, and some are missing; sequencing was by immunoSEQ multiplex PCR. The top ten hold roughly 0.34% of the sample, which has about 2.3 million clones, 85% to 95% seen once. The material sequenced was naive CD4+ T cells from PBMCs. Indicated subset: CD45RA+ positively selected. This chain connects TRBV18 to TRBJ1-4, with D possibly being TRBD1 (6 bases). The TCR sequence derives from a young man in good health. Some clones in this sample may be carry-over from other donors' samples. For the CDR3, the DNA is TGTGCCAGCTCACCGGGACAACTCGGGACTAATGAAAAACTGTTTTTT. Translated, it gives CASSPGQLGTNEKLFF.